Listed here are 26 T cell receptor beta chains from one sample, sequenced in a study of blood T cell repertoires in COVID-19. Profiling relied on immunoSEQ multiplex PCR, and the TCRdb table lists in-frame clones only, not all of them. The sample has roughly 180,000 clones, 86% seen once; the top ten hold around 20%. The sequenced material came from peripheral blood. These receptors all come from a man in his 70s with active or convalescent COVID-19.

This clone occurred a few times. V usage is TRBV7-9 and J usage is TRBJ2-1; TRBD2 matches 13 bases. This CDR3 region has 18 residues. Germline CDR1 reads SEHNR; CDR2 reads FQNEAQ (reference sequence). With V trimmed by 7 bases and J by 4 bases, 13 bases remained unmatched. The CDR3 here is CASTAPPGLAGKYNEQFF. The CDR3 DNA sequence: TGTGCCAGCACCGCTCCTCCGGGACTAGCGGGAAAGTACAATGAGCAGTTCTTC.

The chain has TRBV9 and TRBJ1-3, with no clear D. V lost 0 bases and J lost 1, with 8 bases in between. The germline V gene has CDR1 SGDLS and CDR2 YYNGEE. The CDR3 spans 15 residues. Here the CDR3 DNA reads TGTGCCAGCAGCGTAGTTCCAGGATCTGGAAACACCATATATTTT. Protein product: CASSVVPGSGNTIYF.

The CDR3 region is CASSLWRTTKSSYNEQFF. Written as DNA, the CDR3 is TGTGCCAGCAGCTTATGGCGGACTACGAAGAGCTCCTACAATGAGCAGTTCTTC. This chain connects TRBV7-2 to TRBJ2-1; D is perhaps TRBD2 (6 bases). The CDR3 extends over 18 amino acids. Germline V gives CDR1 SGHTA, CDR2 FQGNSA. V was cut by 2 bases and J by 0 bases, with 17 bases left in between.

The chain recombines TRBV3-1 (or the pseudogene TRBV3-2) with TRBJ2-3; TRBD2 matches at 9 bases. The CDR3 runs 14 residues. Germline trimming cut 4 bases from V and 6 bases from J; bases unmatched to any gene: 5. Germline CDR1 and CDR2: LGHDT and YNNKEL (reference sequence). The CDR3: CASSPSGGLDTQYF. CDR3 nucleotides: TGTGCCAGCAGCCCGAGCGGGGGGTTGGATACGCAGTATTTT.

J is TRBJ1-5 and V is TRBV28, with a weak D call TRBD1 (5 bases). This CDR3 spans 15 amino acids. Trimming cost V 4 bases and J 6 bases, with 16 bases left between them. The V gene's germline CDR1 is MDHEN and CDR2 SYDVKM. CDR3: CASSSPSLGGQPQHF. CDR3 nucleotide sequence: TGTGCCAGCAGTTCGCCCTCTTTGGGGGGTCAGCCCCAGCATTTT.

V usage is TRBV12-2 and J usage is TRBJ1-6. TRBV12-2 is listed as a pseudogene. The CDR3 spans 17 residues. The CDR3 sequence: CASRSLGGDGYNSPLHF. CDR3 bases: TGTGCAAGTCGCTCCCTGGGGGGTGATGGCTATAATTCACCCCTCCACTTT.

This CDR3 is CASSQGRQLYGYTF. DNA for the CDR3: TGCGCCAGCAGCCAAGGGCGGCAGCTCTATGGCTACACCTTC. The chain employs TRBV4-3 and TRBJ1-2; no clear D gene. V lost 1 base, J lost 4 bases, and 10 bases lay in between. The CDR3 totals 14 residues. Germline CDR1 LGHNA, CDR2 YSLEER.

The chain is built from TRBV7-2 and TRBJ2-2; D is perhaps TRBD2 (5 bases). From germline, CDR1 is SGHTA and CDR2 FQGNSA. CDR3 length: 16 residues. Trimming pared 5 bases from V and 4 bases from J, leaving 17 bases between. CDR3 loop: CASSHRFARGTGELFF. The CDR3 DNA reads as TGTGCCAGCAGCCACCGGTTTGCCCGGGGCACCGGGGAGCTGTTTTTT.

A note on this clone: Germline and junction disagree at one end, which may indicate a read error. This chain links TRBV4-3 with TRBJ2-7; 7 nucleotides agree with TRBD2. The germline V gene encodes CDR1 LGHNA and CDR2 YSLEER. The CDR3 is 17 amino acids. The CDR3, as DNA: TGCGCCAGCAGCCAAGTTGGGGGGGGGAGTTTCTCCCACGAGCAGTACTTC. Translated: CASSQVGGGSFSHEQYF.

This clone was seen just once. The rearrangement joins TRBV5-6 to TRBJ2-3, with 8 nucleotides matching TRBD1. The V segment lost 0 bases and the J segment 6 bases; nucleotides outside the gene matches: 9. The CDR3 extends over 16 amino acids. Germline V gives CDR1 SGHDT, CDR2 YYEEEE. CDR3 region: CASSLATGTGTDTQYF. The CDR3 DNA reads TGTGCCAGCAGCTTGGCAACCGGGACAGGAACGGATACGCAGTATTTT.

This rearrangement joins TRBV3-1 (or the pseudogene TRBV3-2) to TRBJ2-2; D is perhaps TRBD2 (6 bases). The CDR3 loop spans 15 amino acids. Trimming shortened V by 0 bases and J by 4 bases, and 9 bases separated the two germline ends. Germline values: CDR1 LGHDT, CDR2 YNNKEL (reference sequence). The CDR3 DNA reads TGTGCCAGCAGCCAAGACGGGAGACGCACCGGGGAGCTGTTTTTT. This codes for CASSQDGRRTGELFF.

V usage is TRBV5-6 and J usage is TRBJ2-7, with 7 bases matching TRBD1. The CDR3 spans 13 residues. Germline-derived CDR1 and CDR2 are SGHDT and YYEEEE. Trimming at V came to 0 bases and at J to 5 bases, leaving 2 bases not matched to a gene. The CDR3 here is CASSLDRGNEQYF. The CDR3 DNA reads as TGTGCCAGCAGCTTGGACAGGGGCAACGAGCAGTACTTC.

V is TRBV9 and J is TRBJ2-2, with unresolved D. The germline V gene has CDR1 SGDLS and CDR2 YYNGEE. The CDR3 extends over 14 amino acids. V was clipped by 0 bases and J by 4 bases, with 7 bases between them. CDR3 sequence reads: CASSVVSRTGELFF. The CDR3, as DNA: TGTGCCAGCAGCGTAGTTTCTCGCACCGGGGAGCTGTTTTTT. Looking up the rest from reference TRBV9 and TRBJ2-2 gives the full variable domain: DSGVTQTPKHLITATGQRVTLRCSPRSGDLSVYWYQQSLDQGLQFLIQYYNGEERAKGNILERFSAQQFPDLHSELNLSSLELGDSALYFCASSVVSRTGELFFGEGSRLTVL.

The CDR3 DNA reads as TGCGCCAGCAGCCAGGACAGCCCCTTCTCCTACGAGCAGTACTTC. It specifies CASSQDSPFSYEQYF. The J gene is TRBJ2-7, the V gene TRBV5-1, with D perhaps TRBD1 (6 bases). V was cut by 4 bases and J by 0 bases, with 14 bases left in between. The CDR3 length is 15 residues. From germline, CDR1 is SGHRS and CDR2 YFSETQ.

The chain uses TRBV12-3 or TRBV12-4 and TRBJ2-7, with D tentatively TRBD1 (5 bases). V gave up 2 bases and J gave up 1 base, with 6 bases separating them. The CDR3 has 13 residues. CDR3 sequence reads: CASSLRQSYEQYF. The CDR3 DNA is TGTGCCAGCAGTTTACGACAGTCCTACGAGCAGTACTTC.

The chain couples TRBV7-9 to TRBJ1-2, with D possibly being TRBD1 (5 bases). V was cut by 0 bases and J by 2 bases, with 10 bases left in between. The germline V gene encodes CDR1 SEHNR and CDR2 FQNEAQ (reference sequence). CDR3 length: 15 amino acids. The CDR3 region has the DNA TGTGCCAGCAGCTTAGCAGGGGCCCGGAACTATGGCTACACCTTC. Translated, it gives CASSLAGARNYGYTF.

The chain carries TRBV7-9 and TRBJ2-2; 8 bases match TRBD1. The J segment lost 7 bases and the V segment lost 6 bases, leaving 10 bases of the junction unmatched. The V gene's germline CDR1 is SEHNR and CDR2 FQNEAQ (reference sequence). There are 15 residues in the CDR3. In nucleotides, the CDR3 is TGTGCCAGCAGAAAGCCTCAGGGGGCTAACGGGGAGCTGTTTTTT. This encodes CASRKPQGANGELFF.

This clone was recorded once. The chain couples TRBV5-8 to TRBJ1-1, with a possible D match to TRBD1 (6 bases). The CDR3 consists of 14 residues. Trimming left V 3 bases short and J 3 bases short, with 12 bases between. Germline CDR1 is SGHTS and CDR2 is YDEGEE. CDR3 coding DNA: TGTGCCAGCAGCTCCCAGGGGTCGTACACTGAAGCTTTCTTT. Its protein is CASSSQGSYTEAFF.

This clone was seen only a few times. The genes are TRBV7-3 and TRBJ1-2, with TRBD1 as a possible D gene (5 bases). The germline gives CDR1 SGHTA, CDR2 FQGTGA. The germline V and J ends were trimmed by 3 bases and 5 bases, with 10 bases remaining between them. The CDR3 runs to 13 residues. In DNA form, the CDR3 reads TGTGCCAGCAGCTTGGGGGGACTATATGGCTACACCTTC. Translating it yields CASSLGGLYGYTF. Full variable domain (missing parts from reference TRBV7-3 and TRBJ1-2): GAGVSQTPSNKVTEKGKYVELRCDPISGHTALYWYRQSLGQGPEFLIYFQGTGAADDSGLPNDRFFAVRPEGSVSTLKIQRTERGDSAVYLCASSLGGLYGYTFGSGTRLTVV.

The chain is built from TRBV7-9 and TRBJ2-5; 8 positions match TRBD1. Germline CDR1 is SEHNR and CDR2 is FQNEAQ (reference sequence). The ends lost 5 bases at V and 5 bases at J; junction bases unmatched: 7. There are 14 residues in the CDR3. CDR3 protein: CASSLTGALETQYF. CDR3 DNA sequence: TGTGCCAGCAGCCTGACAGGGGCGCTGGAGACCCAGTACTTC.

The chain employs TRBV7-9 and TRBJ2-3; 8 bases match TRBD1. With V trimmed by 5 bases and J by 6 bases, 7 bases remained unmatched. Per the germline V gene, CDR1 is SEHNR and CDR2 is FQNEAQ (reference sequence). The CDR3 sequence is 14 residues long. As DNA, the CDR3 is TGTGCCAGCAGCCCCCCGGACAGGGCGGATACGCAGTATTTT. Its translation is CASSPPDRADTQYF. Filled out from reference TRBV7-9 and TRBJ2-3, the complete variable domain reads DTGVSQNPRHKITKRGQNVTFRCDPISEHNRLYWYRQTLGQGPEFLTYFQNEAQLEKSRLLSDRFSAERPKGSFSTLEIQRTEQGDSAMYLCASSPPDRADTQYFGPGTRLTVL.

The rearrangement joins TRBV18 to TRBJ2-5; possibly TRBD2 for D (6 bases). The V and J ends lost 0 bases and 2 bases respectively, with 10 bases between them. The CDR3 covers 15 residues. CDR1 and CDR2 from the germline V gene are KGHSH and LQKENI. The CDR3 DNA reads TGTGCCAGCTCACCACCGGGAGGACGGCAAGAGACCCAGTACTTC. It encodes CASSPPGGRQETQYF.

The chain joins TRBV5-6 to TRBJ1-2; D possibly corresponds to TRBD1 (6 bases). Trimming removed 4 bases at V and 5 bases at J, with 21 bases between. Germline lookup yields CDR1 SGHDT and CDR2 YYEEEE. The CDR3 loop spans 16 amino acids. The CDR3 reads CASSLNSGTFVYGYTF. CDR3 in DNA: TGTGCCAGCAGCCTAAATTCCGGGACATTTGTTTATGGCTACACCTTC.

The chain couples TRBV5-1 to TRBJ2-1, with 16 bases fitting TRBD2. Germline CDR1 SGHRS, CDR2 YFSETQ. This CDR3 is 16 amino acids long. The V gene end was trimmed by 4 bases and the J gene end by 7 bases; junction bases not matched to a gene: 5. The CDR3 DNA sequence: TGCGCCAGCAGCCCGGGACTAGCGGGAGGGTTAAATGAGCAGTTCTTC. This codes for CASSPGLAGGLNEQFF.

The table lists this clone with a count of one. This chain connects TRBV15 to TRBJ2-1, with 7 bases that match TRBD2. This CDR3 is 15 amino acids long. J gave up 1 base and V 3 bases, and 3 bases lay outside the gene matches. CDR1 is LNHNV, CDR2 YYDKDF, per germline (reference sequence). The CDR3 here is CATSRIAGSYNEQFF. The CDR3 region has the DNA TGTGCCACCAGCAGGATAGCGGGTTCCTACAATGAGCAGTTCTTC.

The chain employs TRBV28 and TRBJ2-6; 12 positions match TRBD2. There are 18 residues in the CDR3. Germline CDR1 and CDR2: MDHEN and SYDVKM. With 6 bases clipped from V and 0 bases from J, the junction kept 6 bases outside the gene matches. The CDR3 DNA sequence: TGTGCCAGCAGGGGGGGACTAGCGGGCTCCTCTGGGGCCAACGTCCTGACTTTC. This gives the protein CASRGGLAGSSGANVLTF. Full variable domain (rest looked up from reference TRBV28 and TRBJ2-6): DVKVTQSSRYLVKRTGEKVFLECVQDMDHENMFWYRQDPGLGLRLIYFSYDVKMKEKGDIPEGYSVSREKKERFSLILESASTNQTSMYLCASRGGLAGSSGANVLTFGAGSRLTVL.